This T cell receptor (beta chain) stems from a study of T cell changes during pregnancy in multiple sclerosis. Germline CDR1 SGHNT, CDR2 YYREEE (reference sequence). V dropped 0 bases and J dropped 1; count of bases not matched to a gene: 5. This CDR3 region has 17 residues. The protocol was immunoSEQ multiplex PCR, while the TCRdb copy is restricted to in-frame clones and leaves out a portion. The repertoire holds around 70,000 clones, with approximately 90% as singletons. The sample in question was peripheral blood, obtained in the first trimester of pregnancy. This clonotype was obtained from a female donor in good health, enrolled as a control in a pregnancy study. The chain is built from TRBV5-4 and TRBJ2-2; 8 bases align to TRBD2. CDR3 DNA sequence: TGTGCCAGCAGCTTGGACGCCGGGACTAGGAACACCGGGGAGCTGTTTTTT. Its translation is CASSLDAGTRNTGELFF.